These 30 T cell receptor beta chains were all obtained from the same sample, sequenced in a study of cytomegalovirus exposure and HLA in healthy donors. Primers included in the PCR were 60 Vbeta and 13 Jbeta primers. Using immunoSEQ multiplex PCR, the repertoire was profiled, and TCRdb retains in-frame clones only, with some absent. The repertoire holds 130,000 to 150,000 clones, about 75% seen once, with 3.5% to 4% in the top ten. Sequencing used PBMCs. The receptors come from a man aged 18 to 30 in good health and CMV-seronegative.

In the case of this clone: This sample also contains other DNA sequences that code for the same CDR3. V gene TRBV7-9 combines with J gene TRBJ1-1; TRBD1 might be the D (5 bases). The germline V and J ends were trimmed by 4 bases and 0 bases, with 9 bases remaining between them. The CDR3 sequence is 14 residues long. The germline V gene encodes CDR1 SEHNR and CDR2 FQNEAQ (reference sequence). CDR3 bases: TGTGCCAGCAGCTCAGGACAATTGAACACTGAAGCTTTCTTT. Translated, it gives CASSSGQLNTEAFF.

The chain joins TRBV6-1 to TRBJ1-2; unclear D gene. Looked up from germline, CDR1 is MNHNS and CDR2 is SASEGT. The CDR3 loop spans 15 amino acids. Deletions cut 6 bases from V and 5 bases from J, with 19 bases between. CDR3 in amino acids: CASRDSGLEFYGYTF. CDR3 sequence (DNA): TGTGCCAGCAGGGACTCCGGGCTCGAATTTTATGGCTACACCTTC.

DNA for the CDR3: TGTGCCAGCAGCGGACAGGGGGCGAGGCAGCCCCAGCATTTT. This encodes CASSGQGARQPQHF. The genes are TRBV2 and TRBJ1-5, with TRBD1 matching 11 bases. Germline CDR1 is SNHLY and CDR2 is FYNNEI. This CDR3 is 14 amino acids long. With V trimmed by 6 bases and J by 7 bases, 5 bases remained unmatched.

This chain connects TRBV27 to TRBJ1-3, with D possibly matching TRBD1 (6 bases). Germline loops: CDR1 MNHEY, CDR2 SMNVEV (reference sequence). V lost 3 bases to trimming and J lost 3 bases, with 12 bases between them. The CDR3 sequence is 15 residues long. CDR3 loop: CASSLSTGSGNTIYF. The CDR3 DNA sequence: TGTGCCAGCAGTTTGTCTACAGGGAGTGGAAACACCATATATTTT.

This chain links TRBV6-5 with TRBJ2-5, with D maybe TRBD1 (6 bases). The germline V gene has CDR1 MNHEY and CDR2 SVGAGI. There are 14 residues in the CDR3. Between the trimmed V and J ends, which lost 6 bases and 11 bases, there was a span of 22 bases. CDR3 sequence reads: CASRPTSLTGEQYF. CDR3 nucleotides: TGTGCCAGCAGACCTACCTCACTGACAGGAGAGCAGTACTTC.

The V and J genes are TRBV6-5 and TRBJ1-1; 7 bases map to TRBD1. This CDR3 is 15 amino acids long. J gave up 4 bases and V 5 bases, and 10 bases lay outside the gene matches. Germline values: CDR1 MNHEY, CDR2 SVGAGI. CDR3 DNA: TGTGCCAGCAGTCCGTCACAGGGGTCGATCACTGAAGCTTTCTTT. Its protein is CASSPSQGSITEAFF.

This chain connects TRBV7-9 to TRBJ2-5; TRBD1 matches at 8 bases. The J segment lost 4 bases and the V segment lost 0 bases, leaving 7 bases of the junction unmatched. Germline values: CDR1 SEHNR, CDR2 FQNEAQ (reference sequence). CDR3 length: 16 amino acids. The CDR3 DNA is TGTGCCAGCAGCTTAGCGGGGGCAGGGGGCGCAGAGACCCAGTACTTC. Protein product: CASSLAGAGGAETQYF.

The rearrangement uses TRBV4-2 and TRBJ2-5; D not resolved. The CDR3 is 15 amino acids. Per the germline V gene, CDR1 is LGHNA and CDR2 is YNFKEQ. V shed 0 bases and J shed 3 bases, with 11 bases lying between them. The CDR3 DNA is TGTGCCAGCAGCCAAGATTACAACGCCAAAGAGACCCAGTACTTC. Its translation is CASSQDYNAKETQYF.

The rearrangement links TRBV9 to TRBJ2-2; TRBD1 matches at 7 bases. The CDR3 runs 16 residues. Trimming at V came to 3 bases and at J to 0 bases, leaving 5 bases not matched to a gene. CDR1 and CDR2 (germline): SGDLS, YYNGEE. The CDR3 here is CASSEGTDPNTGELFF. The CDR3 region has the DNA TGTGCCAGCAGCGAAGGGACAGACCCGAACACCGGGGAGCTGTTTTTT.

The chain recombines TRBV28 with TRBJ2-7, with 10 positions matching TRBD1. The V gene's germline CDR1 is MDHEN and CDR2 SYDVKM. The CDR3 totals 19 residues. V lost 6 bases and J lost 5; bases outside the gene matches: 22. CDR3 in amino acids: CASSLWGAGTGDPPHEQYF. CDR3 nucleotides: TGTGCCAGCAGCTTGTGGGGGGCCGGGACAGGGGACCCCCCCCACGAGCAGTACTTC.

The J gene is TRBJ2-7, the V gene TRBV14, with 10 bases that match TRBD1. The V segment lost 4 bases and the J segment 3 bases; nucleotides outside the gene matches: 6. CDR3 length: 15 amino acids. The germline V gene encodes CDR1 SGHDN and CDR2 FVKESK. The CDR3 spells CASSRDRGQSYEQYF. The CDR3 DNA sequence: TGTGCCAGCAGCCGAGACAGGGGGCAGAGCTACGAGCAGTACTTC.

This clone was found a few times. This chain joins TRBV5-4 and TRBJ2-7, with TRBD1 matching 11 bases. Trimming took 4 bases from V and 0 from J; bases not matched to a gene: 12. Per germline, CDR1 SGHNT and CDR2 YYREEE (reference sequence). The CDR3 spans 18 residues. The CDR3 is CASSRRDRGYTGSYEQYF. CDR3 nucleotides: TGTGCCAGCAGCCGTAGGGACAGGGGGTATACTGGCTCCTACGAGCAGTACTTC.

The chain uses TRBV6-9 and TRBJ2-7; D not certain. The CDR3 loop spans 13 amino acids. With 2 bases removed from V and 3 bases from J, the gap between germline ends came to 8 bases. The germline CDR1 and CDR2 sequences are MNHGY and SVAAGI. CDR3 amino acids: CASSYQQFYEQYF. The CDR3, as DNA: TGTGCCAGCAGTTATCAACAGTTCTACGAGCAGTACTTC.

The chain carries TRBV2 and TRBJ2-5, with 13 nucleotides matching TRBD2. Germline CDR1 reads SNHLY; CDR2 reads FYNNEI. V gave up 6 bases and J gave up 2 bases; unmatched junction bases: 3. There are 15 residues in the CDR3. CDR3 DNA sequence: TGTGCCAGCAGAGAGACTAGCGGGGGGCAAGAGACCCAGTACTTC. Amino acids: CASRETSGGQETQYF.

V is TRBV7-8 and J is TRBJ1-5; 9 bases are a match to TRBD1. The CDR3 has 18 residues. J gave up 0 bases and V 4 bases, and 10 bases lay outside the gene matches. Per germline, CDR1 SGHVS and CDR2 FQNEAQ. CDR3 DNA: TGTGCCAGCAGCTCTACCGGGACAGGGCCATATAGCAATCAGCCCCAGCATTTT. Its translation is CASSSTGTGPYSNQPQHF.

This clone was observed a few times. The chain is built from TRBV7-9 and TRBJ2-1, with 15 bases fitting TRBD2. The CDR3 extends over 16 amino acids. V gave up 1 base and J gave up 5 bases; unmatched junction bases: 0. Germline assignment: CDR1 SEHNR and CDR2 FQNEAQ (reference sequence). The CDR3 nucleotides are TGTGCCAGCAGCTTAGGGACTAGCGGGAGGGACAATGAGCAGTTCTTC. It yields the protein CASSLGTSGRDNEQFF. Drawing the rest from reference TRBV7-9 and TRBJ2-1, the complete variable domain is DTGVSQNPRHKITKRGQNVTFRCDPISEHNRLYWYRQTLGQGPEFLTYFQNEAQLEKSRLLSDRFSAERPKGSFSTLEIQRTEQGDSAMYLCASSLGTSGRDNEQFFGPGTRLTVL.

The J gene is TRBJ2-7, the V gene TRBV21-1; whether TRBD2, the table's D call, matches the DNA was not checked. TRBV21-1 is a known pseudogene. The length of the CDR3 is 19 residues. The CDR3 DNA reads TGTGCCAGCAGCAAAGCCGGGCCTAGCGGGGGGCTACGTCTTCGCGAGCAGTACTTC. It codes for CASSKAGPSGGLRLREQYF.

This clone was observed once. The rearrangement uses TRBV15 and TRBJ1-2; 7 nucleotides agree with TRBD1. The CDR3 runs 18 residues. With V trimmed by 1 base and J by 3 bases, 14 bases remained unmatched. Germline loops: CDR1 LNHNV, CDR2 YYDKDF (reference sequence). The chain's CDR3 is CATSRGVSIGTVDYGYTF. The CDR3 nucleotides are TGTGCCACCAGCAGAGGCGTTTCCATCGGGACAGTAGACTATGGCTACACCTTC. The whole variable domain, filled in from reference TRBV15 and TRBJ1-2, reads DAMVIQNPRYQVTQFGKPVTLSCSQTLNHNVMYWYQQKSSQAPKLLFHYYDKDFNNEADTPDNFQSRRPNTSFCFLDIRSPGLGDTAMYLCATSRGVSIGTVDYGYTFGSGTRLTVV.

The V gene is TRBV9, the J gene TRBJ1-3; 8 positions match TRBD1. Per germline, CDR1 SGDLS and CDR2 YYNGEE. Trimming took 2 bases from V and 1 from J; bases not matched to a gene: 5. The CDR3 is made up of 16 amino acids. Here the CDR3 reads CASSVGQGPSGNTIYF. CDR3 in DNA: TGTGCCAGCAGCGTTGGACAGGGCCCTTCTGGAAACACCATATATTTT.

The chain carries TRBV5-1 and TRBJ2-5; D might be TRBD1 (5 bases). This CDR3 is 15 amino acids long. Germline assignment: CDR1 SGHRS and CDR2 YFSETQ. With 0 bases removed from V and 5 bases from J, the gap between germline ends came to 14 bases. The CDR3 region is CASSLEGRAHETQYF. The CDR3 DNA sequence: TGCGCCAGCAGCTTGGAAGGCAGGGCCCATGAGACCCAGTACTTC.

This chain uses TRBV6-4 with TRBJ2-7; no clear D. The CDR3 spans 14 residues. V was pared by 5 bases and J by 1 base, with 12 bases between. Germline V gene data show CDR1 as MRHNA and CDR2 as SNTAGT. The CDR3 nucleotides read TGTGCCAGCAGTCATAGCATGGAGTCCTACGAGCAGTACTTC. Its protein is CASSHSMESYEQYF.

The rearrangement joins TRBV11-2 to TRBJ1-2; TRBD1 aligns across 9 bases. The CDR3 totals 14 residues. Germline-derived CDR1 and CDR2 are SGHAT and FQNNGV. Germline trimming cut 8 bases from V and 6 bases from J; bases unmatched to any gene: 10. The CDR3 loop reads CASAFQDRGNGYTF. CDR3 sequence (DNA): TGTGCCAGCGCGTTCCAAGACAGGGGGAATGGCTACACCTTC.

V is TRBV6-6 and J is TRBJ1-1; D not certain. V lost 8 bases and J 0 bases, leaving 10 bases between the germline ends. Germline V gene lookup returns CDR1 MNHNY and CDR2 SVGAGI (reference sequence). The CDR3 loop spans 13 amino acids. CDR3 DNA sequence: TGTGCCAGCGAGCACGGTCTGAACACTGAAGCTTTCTTT. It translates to CASEHGLNTEAFF.

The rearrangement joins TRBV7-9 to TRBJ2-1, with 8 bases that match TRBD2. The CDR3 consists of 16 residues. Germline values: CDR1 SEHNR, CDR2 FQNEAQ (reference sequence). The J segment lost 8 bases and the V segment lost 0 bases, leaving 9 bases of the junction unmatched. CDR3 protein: CASSLASVAGLDEQFF. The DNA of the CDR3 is TGTGCCAGCAGCTTAGCGTCAGTAGCGGGACTCGATGAGCAGTTCTTC. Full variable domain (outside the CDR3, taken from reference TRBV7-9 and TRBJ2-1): DTGVSQNPRHKITKRGQNVTFRCDPISEHNRLYWYRQTLGQGPEFLTYFQNEAQLEKSRLLSDRFSAERPKGSFSTLEIQRTEQGDSAMYLCASSLASVAGLDEQFFGPGTRLTVL.

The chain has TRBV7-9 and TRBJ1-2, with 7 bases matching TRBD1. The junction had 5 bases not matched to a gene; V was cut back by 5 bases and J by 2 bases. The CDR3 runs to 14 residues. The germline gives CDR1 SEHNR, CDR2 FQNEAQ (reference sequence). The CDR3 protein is CASSEGAGNYGYTF. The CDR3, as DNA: TGTGCCAGCAGCGAGGGGGCAGGCAACTATGGCTACACCTTC.

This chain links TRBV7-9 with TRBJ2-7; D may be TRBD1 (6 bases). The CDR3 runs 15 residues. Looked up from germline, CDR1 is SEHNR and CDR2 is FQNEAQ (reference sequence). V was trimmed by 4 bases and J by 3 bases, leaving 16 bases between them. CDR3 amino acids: CASSSSSGVFYEQYF. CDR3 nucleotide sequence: TGTGCCAGCAGCTCTAGTTCAGGGGTTTTCTACGAGCAGTACTTC.

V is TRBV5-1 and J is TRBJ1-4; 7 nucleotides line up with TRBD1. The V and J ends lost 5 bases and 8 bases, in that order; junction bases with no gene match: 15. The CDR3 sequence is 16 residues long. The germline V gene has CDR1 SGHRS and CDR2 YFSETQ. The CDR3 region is CASRSTGVYNGEKLFF. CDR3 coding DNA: TGCGCCAGCAGGAGTACAGGGGTTTACAACGGCGAAAAACTGTTTTTT.

CDR3 in amino acids: CASNNRDSQETQYF. The CDR3 DNA reads as TGTGCCAGTAATAACCGGGACAGTCAAGAGACCCAGTACTTC. The chain recombines TRBV19 with TRBJ2-5; 7 nucleotides match TRBD1. Germline V gene sequence: CDR1 LNHDA, CDR2 SQIVND (reference sequence). The CDR3 sequence is 14 residues long. V shed 7 bases, J shed 2 bases, and the junction held 7 bases outside the gene matches. The variable domain in full, completed from reference TRBV19 and TRBJ2-5, reads DGGITQSPKYLFRKEGQNVTLSCEQNLNHDAMYWYRQDPGQGLRLIYYSQIVNDFQKGDIAEGYSVSREKKESFPLTVTSAQKNPTAFYLCASNNRDSQETQYFGPGTRLLVL.

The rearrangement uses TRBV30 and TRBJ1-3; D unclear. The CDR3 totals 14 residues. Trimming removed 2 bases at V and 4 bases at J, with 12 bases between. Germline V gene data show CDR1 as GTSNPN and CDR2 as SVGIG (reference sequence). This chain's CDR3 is CAWSIGVHGNTIYF. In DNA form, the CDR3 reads TGTGCCTGGAGTATCGGGGTGCACGGAAACACCATATATTTT.

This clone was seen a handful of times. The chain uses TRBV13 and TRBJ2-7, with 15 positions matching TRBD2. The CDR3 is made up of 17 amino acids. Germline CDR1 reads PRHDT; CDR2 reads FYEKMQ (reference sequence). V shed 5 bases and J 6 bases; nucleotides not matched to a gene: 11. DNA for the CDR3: TGTGCCAGCAGCGACTTTAGGTCGGGACTAGCGGGGGGCGAGCAGTACTTC. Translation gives CASSDFRSGLAGGEQYF.